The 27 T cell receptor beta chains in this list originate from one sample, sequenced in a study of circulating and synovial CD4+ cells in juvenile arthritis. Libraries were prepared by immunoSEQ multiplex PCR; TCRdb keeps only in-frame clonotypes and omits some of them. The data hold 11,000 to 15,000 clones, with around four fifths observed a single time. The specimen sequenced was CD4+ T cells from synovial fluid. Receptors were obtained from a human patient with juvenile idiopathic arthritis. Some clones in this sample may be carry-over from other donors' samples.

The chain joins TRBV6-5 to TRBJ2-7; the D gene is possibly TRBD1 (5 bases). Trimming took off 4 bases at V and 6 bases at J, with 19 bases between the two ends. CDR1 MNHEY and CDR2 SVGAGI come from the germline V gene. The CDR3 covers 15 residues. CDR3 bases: TGTGCCAGCAGTTTTTCTCGCAGGGTTGGGGTCGAGCAGTACTTC. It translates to CASSFSRRVGVEQYF.

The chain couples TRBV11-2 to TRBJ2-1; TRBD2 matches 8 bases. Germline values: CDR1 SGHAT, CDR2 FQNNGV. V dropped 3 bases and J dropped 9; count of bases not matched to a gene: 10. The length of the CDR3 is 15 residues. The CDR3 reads CASSFPGLGAVEQFF. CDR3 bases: TGTGCCAGCAGCTTTCCGGGACTAGGGGCTGTTGAGCAGTTCTTC.

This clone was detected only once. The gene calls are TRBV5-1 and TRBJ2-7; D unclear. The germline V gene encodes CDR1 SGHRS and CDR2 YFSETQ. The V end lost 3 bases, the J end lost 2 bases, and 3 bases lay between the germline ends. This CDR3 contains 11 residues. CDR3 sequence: CASSSTYEQYF. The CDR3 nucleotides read TGCGCCAGCAGCTCAACCTACGAGCAGTACTTC.

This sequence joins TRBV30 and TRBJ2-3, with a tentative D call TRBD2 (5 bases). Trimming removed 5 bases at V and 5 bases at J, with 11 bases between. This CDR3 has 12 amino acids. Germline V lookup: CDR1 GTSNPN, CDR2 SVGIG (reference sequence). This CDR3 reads CAWGGSVDTQYF. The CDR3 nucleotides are TGTGCCTGGGGTGGGAGCGTAGATACGCAGTATTTT. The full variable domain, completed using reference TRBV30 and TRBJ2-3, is SQTIHQWPATLVQPVGSPLSLECTVEGTSNPNLYWYRQAAGRGLQLLFYSVGIGQISSEVPQNLSASRPQDRQFILSSKKLLLSDSGFYLCAWGGSVDTQYFGPGTRLTVL.

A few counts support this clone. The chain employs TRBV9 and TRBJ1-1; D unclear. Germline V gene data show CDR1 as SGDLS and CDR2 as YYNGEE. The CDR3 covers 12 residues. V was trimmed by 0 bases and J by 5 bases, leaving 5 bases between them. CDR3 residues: CASSVDGTEAFF. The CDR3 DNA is TGTGCCAGCAGCGTAGACGGGACTGAAGCTTTCTTT.

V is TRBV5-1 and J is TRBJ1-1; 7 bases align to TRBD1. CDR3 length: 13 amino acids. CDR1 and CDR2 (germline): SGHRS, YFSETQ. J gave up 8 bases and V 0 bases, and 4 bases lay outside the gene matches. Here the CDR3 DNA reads TGCGCCAGCAGCTTGGGGGCAGGGGGGGAAGCTTTCTTT. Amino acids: CASSLGAGGEAFF.

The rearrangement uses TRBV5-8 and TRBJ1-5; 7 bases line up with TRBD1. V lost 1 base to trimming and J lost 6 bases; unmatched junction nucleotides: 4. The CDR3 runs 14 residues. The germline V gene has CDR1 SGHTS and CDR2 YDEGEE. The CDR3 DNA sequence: TGTGCCAGCAGCTTGCTAACAGGGGTTCAGCCCCAGCATTTT. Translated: CASSLLTGVQPQHF.

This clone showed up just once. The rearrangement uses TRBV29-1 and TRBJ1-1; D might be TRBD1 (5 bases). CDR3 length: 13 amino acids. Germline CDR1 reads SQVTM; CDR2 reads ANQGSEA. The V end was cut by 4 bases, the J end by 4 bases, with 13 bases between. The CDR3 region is CSVAKTEATEAFF. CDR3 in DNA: TGCAGCGTTGCCAAGACAGAGGCCACTGAAGCTTTCTTT.

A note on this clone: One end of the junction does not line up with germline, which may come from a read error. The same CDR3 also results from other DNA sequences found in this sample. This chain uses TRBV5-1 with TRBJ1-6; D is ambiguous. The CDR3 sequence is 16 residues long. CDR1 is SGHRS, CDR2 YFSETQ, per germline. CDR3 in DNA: TGCGCCAGCAGCTTGGACTGGACTACTTATAATTCCCCCCTCCACTTT. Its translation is CASSLDWTTYNSPLHF.

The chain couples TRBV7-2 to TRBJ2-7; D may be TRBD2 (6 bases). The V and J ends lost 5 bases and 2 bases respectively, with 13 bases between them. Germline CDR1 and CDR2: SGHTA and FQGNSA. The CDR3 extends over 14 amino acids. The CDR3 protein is CASSKDYNTYEQYF. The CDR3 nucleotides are TGTGCCAGCAGCAAGGACTACAATACCTACGAGCAGTACTTC.

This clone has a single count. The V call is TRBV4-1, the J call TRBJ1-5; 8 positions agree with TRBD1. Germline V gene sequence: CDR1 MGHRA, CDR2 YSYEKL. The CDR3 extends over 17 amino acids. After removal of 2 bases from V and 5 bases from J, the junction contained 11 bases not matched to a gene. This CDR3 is CASSQWLDRAPHQPQHF. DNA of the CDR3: TGCGCCAGCAGCCAATGGTTGGACAGGGCACCTCATCAGCCCCAGCATTTT.

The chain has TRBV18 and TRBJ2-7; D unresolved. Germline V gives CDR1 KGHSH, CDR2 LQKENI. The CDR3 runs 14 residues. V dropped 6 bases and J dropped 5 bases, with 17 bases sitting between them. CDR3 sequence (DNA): TGTGCCAGCTCGATGTCTGGGCTGGCCGACGAGCAGTACTTC. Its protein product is CASSMSGLADEQYF.

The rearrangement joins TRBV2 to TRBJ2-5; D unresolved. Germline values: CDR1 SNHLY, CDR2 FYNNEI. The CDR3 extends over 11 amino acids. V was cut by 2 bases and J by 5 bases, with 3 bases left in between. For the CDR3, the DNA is TGTGCCAGCAGTGAATCGGAGACCCAGTACTTC. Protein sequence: CASSESETQYF.

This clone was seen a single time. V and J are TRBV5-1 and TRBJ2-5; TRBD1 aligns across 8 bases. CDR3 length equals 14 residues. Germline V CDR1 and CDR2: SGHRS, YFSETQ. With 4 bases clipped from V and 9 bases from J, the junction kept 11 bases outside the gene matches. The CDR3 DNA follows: TGCGCCAGCAGCAGGACAGGGATGGAAGGGCCCCAGTACTTC. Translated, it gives CASSRTGMEGPQYF.

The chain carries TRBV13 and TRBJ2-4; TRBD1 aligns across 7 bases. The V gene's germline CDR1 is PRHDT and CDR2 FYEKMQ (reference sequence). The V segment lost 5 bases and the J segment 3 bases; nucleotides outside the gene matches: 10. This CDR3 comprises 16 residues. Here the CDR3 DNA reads TGTGCCAGCAGCCCCAGACAGGGACGAGGCAAAAACATTCAGTACTTC. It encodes CASSPRQGRGKNIQYF. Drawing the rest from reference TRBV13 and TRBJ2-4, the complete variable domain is AAGVIQSPRHLIKEKRETATLKCYPIPRHDTVYWYQQGPGQDPQFLISFYEKMQSDKGSIPDRFSAQQFSDYHSELNMSSLELGDSALYFCASSPRQGRGKNIQYFGAGTRLSVL.

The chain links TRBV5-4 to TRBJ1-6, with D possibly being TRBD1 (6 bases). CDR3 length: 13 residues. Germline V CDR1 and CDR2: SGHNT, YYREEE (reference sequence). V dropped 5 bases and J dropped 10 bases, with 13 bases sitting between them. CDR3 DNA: TGTGCCAGCAGGAAGGGGGGGGAATCACCCCTCCACTTT. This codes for CASRKGGESPLHF.

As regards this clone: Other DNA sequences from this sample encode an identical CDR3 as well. The CDR3 coding sequence is TGTGCCAGCAGTGAGGCCCCGGGCCAGGCGGGCGACACCATATATTTT. Translating it yields CASSEAPGQAGDTIYF. The rearrangement links TRBV6-1 to TRBJ1-3; D remains ambiguous. CDR1 is MNHNS and CDR2 is SASEGT in the germline V gene. The CDR3 is 16 residues long. V gave up 3 bases and J gave up 8 bases, with 20 bases separating them.

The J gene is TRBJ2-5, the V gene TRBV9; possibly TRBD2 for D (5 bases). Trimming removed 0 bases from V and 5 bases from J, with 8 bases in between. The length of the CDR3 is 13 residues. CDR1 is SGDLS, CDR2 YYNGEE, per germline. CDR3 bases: TGTGCCAGCAGCGTAGGGGGAGACGAGACCCAGTACTTC. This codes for CASSVGGDETQYF.

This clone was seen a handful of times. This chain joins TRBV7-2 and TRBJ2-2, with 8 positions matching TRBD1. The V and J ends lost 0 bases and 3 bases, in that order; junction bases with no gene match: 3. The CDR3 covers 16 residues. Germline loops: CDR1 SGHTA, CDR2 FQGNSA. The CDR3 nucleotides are TGTGCCAGCAGCTTAGCGCCAGGGGGCGACACCGGGGAGCTGTTTTTT. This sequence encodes CASSLAPGGDTGELFF.

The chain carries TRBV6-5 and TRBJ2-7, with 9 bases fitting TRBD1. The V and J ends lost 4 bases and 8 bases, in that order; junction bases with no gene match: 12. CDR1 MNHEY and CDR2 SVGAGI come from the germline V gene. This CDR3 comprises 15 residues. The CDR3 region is CASSSPGTGKYKQYF. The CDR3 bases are TGTGCCAGCAGTTCCCCCGGGACAGGGAAGTACAAGCAGTACTTC.

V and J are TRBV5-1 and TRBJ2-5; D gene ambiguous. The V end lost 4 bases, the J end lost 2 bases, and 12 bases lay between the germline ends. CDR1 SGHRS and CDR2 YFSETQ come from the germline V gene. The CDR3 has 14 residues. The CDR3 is CASSLGNPQETQYF. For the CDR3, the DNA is TGCGCCAGCAGCCTAGGAAATCCACAAGAGACCCAGTACTTC.

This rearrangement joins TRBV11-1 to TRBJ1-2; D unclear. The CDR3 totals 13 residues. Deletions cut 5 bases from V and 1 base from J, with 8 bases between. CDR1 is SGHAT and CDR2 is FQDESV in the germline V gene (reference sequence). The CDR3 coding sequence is TGTGCCAGCAGCCCGGGGAGTAACTATGGCTACACCTTC. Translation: CASSPGSNYGYTF.

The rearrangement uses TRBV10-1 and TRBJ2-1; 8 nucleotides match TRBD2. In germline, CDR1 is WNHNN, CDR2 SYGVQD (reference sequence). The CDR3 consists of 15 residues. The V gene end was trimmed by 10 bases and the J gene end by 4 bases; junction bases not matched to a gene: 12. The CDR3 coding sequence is TGCGCCACCACCTCCCCGGGGGGGAGGTACAATGAGCAGTTCTTC. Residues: CATTSPGGRYNEQFF.

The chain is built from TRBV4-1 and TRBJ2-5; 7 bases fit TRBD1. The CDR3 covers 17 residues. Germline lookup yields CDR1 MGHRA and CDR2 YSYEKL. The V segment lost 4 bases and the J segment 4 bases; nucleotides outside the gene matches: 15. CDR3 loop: CASSRDPQTGSGETQYF. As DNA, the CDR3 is TGCGCCAGCAGCCGCGACCCTCAGACAGGGAGCGGAGAGACCCAGTACTTC.

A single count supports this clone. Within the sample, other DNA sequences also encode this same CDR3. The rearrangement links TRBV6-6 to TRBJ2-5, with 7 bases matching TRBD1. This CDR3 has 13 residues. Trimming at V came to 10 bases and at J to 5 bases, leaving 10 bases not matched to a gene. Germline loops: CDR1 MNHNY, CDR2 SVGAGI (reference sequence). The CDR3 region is CATTRGSIETQYF. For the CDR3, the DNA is TGTGCCACTACCAGGGGGTCTATTGAGACCCAGTACTTC.

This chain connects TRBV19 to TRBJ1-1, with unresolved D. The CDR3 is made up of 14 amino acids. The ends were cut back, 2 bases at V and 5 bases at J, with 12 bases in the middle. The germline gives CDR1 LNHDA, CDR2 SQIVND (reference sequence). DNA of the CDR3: TGTGCCAGTAGTATACAAGGGAGAGGGACTGAAGCTTTCTTT. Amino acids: CASSIQGRGTEAFF.

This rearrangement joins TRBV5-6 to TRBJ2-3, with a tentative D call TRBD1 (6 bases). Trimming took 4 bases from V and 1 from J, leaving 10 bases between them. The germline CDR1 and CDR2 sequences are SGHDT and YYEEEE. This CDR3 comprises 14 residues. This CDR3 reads CASSPRTGTDTQYF. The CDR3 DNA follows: TGTGCCAGCAGCCCCCGGACAGGCACAGATACGCAGTATTTT.